Below, 21 T cell receptor beta chains from the same sample are listed, as sequenced in a study of OX40 agonist ivuxolimab in advanced cancers. Profiled with immunoSEQ multiplex PCR; TCRdb holds only in-frame clones, not every one. This sample carries 40,000 to 60,000 clones, roughly 90% of them seen once, and the ten largest clones take roughly 43%. The sample here was CD4+ or CD8+ T cells sorted from blood, taken in a trial of the OX40 agonist ivuxolimab. These receptors originate from an adult with an advanced solid tumor such as melanoma, head and neck, liver or kidney cancer.

The chain couples TRBV7-9 to TRBJ2-1, with D possibly TRBD2 on 7 matching bases. V lost 2 bases and J 2 bases, leaving 10 bases between the germline ends. Germline V lookup: CDR1 SEHNR, CDR2 FQNEAQ (reference sequence). This CDR3 region has 15 residues. CDR3 sequence (DNA): TGTGCCAGCAGCTTACGGGGGGCCGCCTACAATGAGCAGTTCTTC. Protein product: CASSLRGAAYNEQFF.

This clone was observed a single time. This chain connects TRBV19 to TRBJ1-2; D is perhaps TRBD1 (5 bases). The CDR3 contains 14 residues. The germline V and J ends were trimmed by 7 bases and 1 base, with 13 bases remaining between them. Germline CDR1 reads LNHDA; CDR2 reads SQIVND (reference sequence). The CDR3 DNA reads TGTGCCAGTAATGAAGGGGCAGGTAACTATGGCTACACCTTC. Translated, it gives CASNEGAGNYGYTF.

The V gene is TRBV6-1, the J gene TRBJ2-7, with 8 positions matching TRBD1. Germline trimming cut 8 bases from V and 4 bases from J; bases unmatched to any gene: 4. The CDR3 runs to 12 residues. Per the germline V gene, CDR1 is MNHNS and CDR2 is SASEGT. The CDR3 is CASQRQGYEQYF. The CDR3 DNA follows: TGTGCCAGCCAACGACAGGGGTACGAGCAGTACTTC.

This chain connects TRBV9 to TRBJ1-1; D is perhaps TRBD1 (5 bases). The germline CDR1 and CDR2 sequences are SGDLS and YYNGEE. Trimming shortened V by 4 bases and J by 4 bases, and 14 bases separated the two germline ends. The CDR3 loop spans 14 amino acids. The CDR3 loop is CASSRTGGVTEAFF. In DNA, the CDR3 is TGTGCCAGCAGCCGCACCGGGGGGGTCACTGAAGCTTTCTTT.

This chain uses TRBV6-1 with TRBJ2-7; D remains unclear. V was pared by 0 bases and J by 4 bases, with 7 bases between. The CDR3 loop spans 13 amino acids. CDR1 and CDR2 (germline): MNHNS, SASEGT. The CDR3 sequence is CASSEAAVYEQYF. CDR3 in DNA: TGTGCCAGCAGTGAAGCCGCAGTGTACGAGCAGTACTTC.

The chain links TRBV7-6 to TRBJ2-1; TRBD2 matches 7 bases. The CDR3 covers 15 residues. With 1 base clipped from V and 4 bases from J, the junction kept 4 bases outside the gene matches. Per germline, CDR1 SGHVS and CDR2 FNYEAQ. The CDR3 loop reads CASSLVGGSYNEQFF. The CDR3 DNA reads as TGTGCCAGCAGCTTAGTCGGGGGGAGTTACAATGAGCAGTTCTTC.

This chain joins TRBV7-9 and TRBJ2-3; D might be TRBD1 (6 bases). This CDR3 region has 12 residues. The ends were cut back, 7 bases at V and 5 bases at J, with 10 bases in the middle. Germline V gene sequence: CDR1 SEHNR, CDR2 FQNEAQ (reference sequence). The CDR3 region has the DNA TGTGCCAGCACCTACAGGGAAGATACGCAGTATTTT. It encodes CASTYREDTQYF.

The chain carries TRBV6-5 and TRBJ2-7; TRBD1 or TRBD2 may be the D gene (5 bases each). Trimming took 4 bases from V and 1 from J, leaving 11 bases between them. CDR1 and CDR2 (germline): MNHEY, SVGAGI. CDR3 length: 14 amino acids. CDR3 sequence (DNA): TGTGCCAGCAGTTGGGGACGTACTTCCTACGAGCAGTACTTC. It specifies CASSWGRTSYEQYF.

This chain uses TRBV5-1 with TRBJ2-1; D is possibly TRBD2 (5 bases). Germline V gives CDR1 SGHRS, CDR2 YFSETQ. Trimming pared 0 bases from V and 1 base from J, leaving 11 bases between. CDR3 size: 16 residues. Here the CDR3 reads CASSLAGLRSYNEQFF. CDR3 nucleotide sequence: TGCGCCAGCAGCTTGGCAGGACTCCGTTCCTACAATGAGCAGTTCTTC.

V and J are TRBV27 and TRBJ2-3; 10 bases fit TRBD2. V shed 6 bases and J 9 bases; nucleotides not matched to a gene: 12. The CDR3 extends over 15 amino acids. Germline V gene lookup returns CDR1 MNHEY and CDR2 SMNVEV (reference sequence). The CDR3 here is CASSPSGGARVTQYF. In DNA, the CDR3 is TGTGCCAGCAGCCCAAGCGGGGGGGCCCGGGTCACGCAGTATTTT.

The chain has TRBV6-4 and TRBJ2-1; 7 positions agree with TRBD2. The CDR3 is 19 residues long. With 6 bases clipped from V and 8 bases from J, the junction kept 25 bases outside the gene matches. The germline V gene has CDR1 MRHNA and CDR2 SNTAGT. The chain's CDR3 is CASSPQATSRARYGDEQFF. The CDR3 nucleotides read TGTGCCAGCAGCCCCCAGGCGACTAGCCGGGCGAGATACGGGGATGAGCAGTTCTTC.

The rearrangement joins TRBV19 to TRBJ1-2, with 9 bases matching TRBD1. The ends lost 1 base at V and 2 bases at J; junction bases unmatched: 2. The V gene's germline CDR1 is LNHDA and CDR2 SQIVND (reference sequence). The CDR3 consists of 15 residues. The CDR3 region is CASSIGDRVNYGYTF. In DNA, the CDR3 is TGTGCCAGTAGTATAGGGGACAGGGTGAACTATGGCTACACCTTC. Combining the CDR3 with reference TRBV19 and TRBJ1-2 gives the whole variable domain DGGITQSPKYLFRKEGQNVTLSCEQNLNHDAMYWYRQDPGQGLRLIYYSQIVNDFQKGDIAEGYSVSREKKESFPLTVTSAQKNPTAFYLCASSIGDRVNYGYTFGSGTRLTVV.

This clone is a singleton in its sample. The chain uses TRBV11-2 and TRBJ2-7; a weak D match, TRBD2 (7 bases). Deletions cut 5 bases from V and 0 bases from J, with 23 bases between. Germline CDR1 is SGHAT and CDR2 is FQNNGV. There are 18 residues in the CDR3. The DNA of the CDR3 is TGTGCCAGCAGCAGGGATCAATGGGGGGGCTTAGGCTCCTACGAGCAGTACTTC. The encoded protein is CASSRDQWGGLGSYEQYF.

The chain combines TRBV11-2 with TRBJ2-1; no clear D gene. Trimming took 6 bases from V and 8 from J, leaving 14 bases between them. The CDR3 sequence is 13 residues long. Germline assignment: CDR1 SGHAT and CDR2 FQNNGV. The CDR3 DNA sequence: TGTGCCAGCAGTCCTTGGCAGGCCGATGAGCAGTTCTTC. Its protein is CASSPWQADEQFF.

Here the CDR3 reads CASRDVGNYGYTF. CDR3 coding DNA: TGTGCCAGCAGAGATGTTGGTAACTATGGCTACACCTTC. The J gene is TRBJ1-2, the V gene TRBV5-6; D not resolved. The CDR3 runs 13 residues. V lost 5 bases to trimming and J lost 1 base, with 9 bases between them. CDR1 and CDR2 (germline): SGHDT, YYEEEE.

This clone was seen once. V is TRBV9 and J is TRBJ2-1; no definite D call. This CDR3 spans 16 amino acids. Germline lookup yields CDR1 SGDLS and CDR2 YYNGEE. Between the trimmed V and J ends, which lost 0 bases and 3 bases, there was a span of 13 bases. CDR3 protein: CASSVGMGLFYNEQFF. DNA for the CDR3: TGTGCCAGCAGCGTAGGGATGGGCCTCTTCTACAATGAGCAGTTCTTC.

The V and J genes are TRBV2 and TRBJ2-1; no clear D. The CDR3 is 14 amino acids. The germline V gene has CDR1 SNHLY and CDR2 FYNNEI. V lost 4 bases, J lost 2 bases, and 9 bases lay in between. CDR3: CASSASSPYNEQFF. CDR3 DNA: TGTGCCAGCAGTGCAAGTAGCCCCTACAATGAGCAGTTCTTC.

The rearrangement joins TRBV6-6 to TRBJ1-1; the D gene is possibly TRBD1 (5 bases). Germline lookup yields CDR1 MNHNY and CDR2 SVGAGI (reference sequence). V lost 2 bases and J lost 6, with 10 bases in between. The length of the CDR3 is 13 residues. Here the CDR3 reads CASSYGPGAEAFF. The CDR3 DNA sequence: TGTGCCAGCAGTTACGGGCCGGGGGCTGAAGCTTTCTTT.

The chain uses TRBV9 and TRBJ2-7; TRBD2 aligns across 8 bases. The CDR3 covers 15 residues. The trim removed 4 bases at V and 2 bases at J, leaving 8 bases unmatched. Germline CDR1 and CDR2: SGDLS and YYNGEE. In DNA form, the CDR3 reads TGTGCCAGCAGCCCACATCCGGGACTAGCCTACGAGCAGTACTTC. Encoded protein: CASSPHPGLAYEQYF.

The chain has TRBV5-4 and TRBJ2-2; 10 nucleotides agree with TRBD1. The CDR3 covers 15 residues. Trimming at V came to 5 bases and at J to 4 bases, leaving 5 bases not matched to a gene. The V gene's germline CDR1 is SGHNT and CDR2 YYREEE (reference sequence). The CDR3 DNA follows: TGTGCCAGCAGGGGGACAGGGGTGAGCACCGGGGAGCTGTTTTTT. It encodes CASRGTGVSTGELFF.

The chain uses TRBV4-2 and TRBJ1-1, with a tentative D call TRBD1 (5 bases). The CDR3 extends over 15 amino acids. The germline CDR1 and CDR2 sequences are LGHNA and YNFKEQ. V was trimmed by 0 bases and J by 3 bases, leaving 11 bases between them. The CDR3 region has the DNA TGTGCCAGCAGCCAAGAAACCAGGGCTTACACTGAAGCTTTCTTT. It codes for CASSQETRAYTEAFF.